The rows below give T cell receptor beta chains drawn from one sample of a study of cytomegalovirus exposure and HLA in healthy donors. Method: immunoSEQ multiplex PCR; TCRdb's copy keeps in-frame clones and lacks some. The table records 76,000 or so clones, around three quarters of them present only once. Sequencing was carried out using PBMCs. The receptors here all came from a man aged 25-45 years in good health and CMV-seronegative. CDR3s include the opening cysteine and the closing phenylalanine or tryptophan. D genes are given only for firm matches. Some rows have no size entry. The others give once, few or many, or a class for an expanded clone.

V,D,J,size,CDR3,DNA
TRBV7-9,-,TRBJ2-6,-,CASSGPGGRIGANVLTF,TGTGCCAGCAGCGGGCCCGGGGGGCGAATCGGGGCCAACGTCCTGACTTTC
TRBV6-6,-,TRBJ2-7,-,CASSYSTPQAHEQYF,TGTGCCAGCAGTTACTCGACCCCACAGGCTCACGAGCAGTACTTC
TRBV11-2,TRBD2,TRBJ2-1,-,CASQRGAGVNEQFF,TGTGCCAGCCAGCGTGGAGCGGGAGTGAATGAGCAGTTCTTC
TRBV6-1,TRBD1,TRBJ1-3,-,CASRRTGSGNTIYF,TGTGCCAGCAGGAGGACAGGGTCTGGAAACACCATATATTTT
TRBV4-3,-,TRBJ2-2,once,CASSQLASQGELFF,TGCGCCAGCAGCCAGCTAGCCTCACAAGGGGAGCTGTTTTTT
TRBV5-8,-,TRBJ1-1,once,CASSGREWSRTEAFF,TGTGCCAGCAGCGGAAGAGAGTGGAGTCGCACTGAAGCTTTCTTT
TRBV28,-,TRBJ1-5,-,CASMEIDQPQHF,TGTGCCAGCATGGAGATCGATCAGCCCCAGCATTTT
TRBV28,-,TRBJ1-4,-,CASSSYRLFDEKLFF,TGTGCCAGCAGTTCCTACAGGTTATTCGATGAAAAACTGTTTTTT
TRBV10-2,-,TRBJ2-1,few,CASSKERDNEQFF,TGCGCCAGCAGTAAGGAGCGGGACAATGAGCAGTTCTTC
TRBV4-1,TRBD1,TRBJ2-7,-,CASSYRDRGYEQYF,TGCGCCAGCAGCTACCGGGACAGGGGCTACGAGCAGTACTTC
TRBV15,-,TRBJ2-4,-,CATSRAWAAKNIQYF,TGTGCCACCAGCAGGGCCTGGGCAGCCAAAAACATTCAGTACTTC
TRBV7-2,-,TRBJ2-1,once,CASSPTRGNEQFF,TGTGCCAGCAGCCCCACCCGAGGCAATGAGCAGTTCTTC
TRBV4-3,-,TRBJ1-4,once,CASSQDQGGGKLFF,TGCGCCAGCAGCCAAGACCAAGGCGGGGGGAAACTGTTTTTT
TRBV25-1,TRBD1,TRBJ2-5,-,CASSGKPGQVKETQYF,TGTGCCAGCAGTGGCAAACCGGGACAGGTAAAAGAGACCCAGTACTTC
TRBV4-1,-,TRBJ2-2,-,CASSQDGGGPGELFF,TGCGCCAGCAGCCAAGATGGGGGAGGCCCCGGGGAGCTGTTTTTT
TRBV28,-,TRBJ1-2,-,CASTTPGVRGYTF,TGTGCCAGCACTACACCCGGGGTACGAGGCTACACCTTC
TRBV7-2,-,TRBJ2-1,-,CASSALRDNEQFF,TGTGCCAGCAGCGCGCTCAGGGACAATGAGCAGTTCTTC
TRBV13,-,TRBJ2-2,once,CASKPRWLGANGELFF,TGTGCCAGCAAGCCCCGGTGGCTAGGTGCTAACGGGGAGCTGTTTTTT
TRBV6-1,-,TRBJ2-2,few,CASSGGTDHPELFF,TGTGCCAGCAGTGGCGGGACAGACCACCCGGAGCTGTTTTTT
TRBV4-1,-,TRBJ1-3,-,CASSQDDYFSGNTIYF,TGCGCCAGCAGCCAAGACGACTACTTCTCTGGAAACACCATATATTTT
TRBV2,-,TRBJ2-2,once,CASSPQTTNTGELFF,TGTGCCAGTTCCCCGCAGACTACAAACACCGGGGAGCTGTTTTTT
TRBV5-1,TRBD2,TRBJ2-2,-,CASSSSGRNTGELFF,TGCGCCAGCAGCTCTAGCGGGAGGAACACCGGGGAGCTGTTTTTT
TRBV7-2,-,TRBJ1-4,once,CASSFGTPNEKLFF,TGTGCCAGCAGCTTCGGGACACCCAATGAAAAACTGTTTTTT
TRBV11-2,TRBD2,TRBJ2-7,few,CASSLDLLAGGYEQYF,TGTGCCAGCAGCTTAGATCTGCTAGCGGGGGGGTACGAGCAGTACTTC
TRBV5-1,TRBD1,TRBJ1-6,-,CASSWTGGNSPLHF,TGCGCCAGCAGCTGGACAGGAGGGAATTCACCCCTCCACTTT
TRBV14,TRBD1,TRBJ1-5,-,CASSPGQGNQPQHF,TGTGCCAGCAGCCCTGGACAGGGAAATCAGCCCCAGCATTTT
TRBV10-1,-,TRBJ2-7,-,CASSESGIYEQYF,TGCGCCAGCAGTGAGTCGGGCATTTACGAGCAGTACTTC
TRBV27,-,TRBJ2-5,once,CASIDSWVHRETQYF,TGTGCCAGCATCGACAGTTGGGTACACAGGGAGACCCAGTACTTC
TRBV30,-,TRBJ2-5,once,CAWSVYSRAETQYF,TGTGCCTGGAGTGTATACTCGCGGGCAGAGACCCAGTACTTC
TRBV7-9,TRBD1,TRBJ1-4,-,CASSFRQGGSTNEKLFF,TGTGCCAGCAGCTTCAGACAGGGTGGATCTACTAATGAAAAACTGTTTTTT
TRBV30,-,TRBJ1-5,-,CAWGRDTIQPQHF,TGTGCCTGGGGCCGGGACACAATTCAGCCCCAGCATTTT
TRBV5-5,-,TRBJ1-1,few,CASRVWSRGVMNTEAFF,TGTGCCAGCAGGGTGTGGTCCAGGGGAGTTATGAACACTGAAGCTTTCTTT
TRBV10-3,TRBD1,TRBJ1-1,-,CATGDRLNTEAFF,TGTGCCACGGGGGACAGATTGAACACTGAAGCTTTCTTT
TRBV6-5,TRBD2,TRBJ2-3,-,CASRTGLGVDTQYF,TGTGCCAGCAGAACGGGACTAGGGGTAGATACGCAGTATTTT
TRBV9,-,TRBJ2-2,-,CASSVGERGTGELFF,TGTGCCAGCAGCGTAGGGGAGAGAGGAACCGGGGAGCTGTTTTTT
TRBV7-3,TRBD2,TRBJ2-5,once,CASSSLAGGETQYF,TGTGCCAGCAGCTCTTTAGCGGGGGGCGAGACCCAGTACTTC
TRBV5-5,TRBD1,TRBJ1-5,-,CASSLTGGNQPQHF,TGTGCCAGCAGCCTGACAGGGGGCAATCAGCCCCAGCATTTT
TRBV9,TRBD1,TRBJ2-1,-,CASSVRDRAYNEQFF,TGTGCCAGCAGCGTACGGGACAGGGCCTACAATGAGCAGTTCTTC